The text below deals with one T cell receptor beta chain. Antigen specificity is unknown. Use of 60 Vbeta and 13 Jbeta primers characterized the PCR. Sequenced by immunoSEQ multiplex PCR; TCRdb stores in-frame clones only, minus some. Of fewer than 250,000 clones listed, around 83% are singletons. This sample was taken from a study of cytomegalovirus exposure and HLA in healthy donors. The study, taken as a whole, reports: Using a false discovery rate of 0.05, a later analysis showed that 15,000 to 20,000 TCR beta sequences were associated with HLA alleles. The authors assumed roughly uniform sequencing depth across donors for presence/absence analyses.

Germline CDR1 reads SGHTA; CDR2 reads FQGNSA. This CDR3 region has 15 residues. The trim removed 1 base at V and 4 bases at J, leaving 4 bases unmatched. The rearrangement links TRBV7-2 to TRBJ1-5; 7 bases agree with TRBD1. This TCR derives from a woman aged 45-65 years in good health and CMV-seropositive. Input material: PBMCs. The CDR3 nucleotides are TGTGCCAGCAGCTTAGAGACAGGGACTAATCAGCCCCAGCATTTT. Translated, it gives CASSLETGTNQPQHF.